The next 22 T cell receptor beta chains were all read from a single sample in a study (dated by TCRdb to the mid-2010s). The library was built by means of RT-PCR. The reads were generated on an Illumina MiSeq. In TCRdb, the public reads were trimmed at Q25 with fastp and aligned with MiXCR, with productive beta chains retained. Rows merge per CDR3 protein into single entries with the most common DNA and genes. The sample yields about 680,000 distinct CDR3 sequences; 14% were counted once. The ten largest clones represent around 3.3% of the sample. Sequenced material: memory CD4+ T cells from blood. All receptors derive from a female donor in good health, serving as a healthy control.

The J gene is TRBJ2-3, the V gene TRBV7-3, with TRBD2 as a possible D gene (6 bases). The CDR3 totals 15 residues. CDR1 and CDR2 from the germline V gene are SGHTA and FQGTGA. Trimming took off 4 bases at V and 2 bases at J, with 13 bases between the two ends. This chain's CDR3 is CASSSRPGDTDTQYF. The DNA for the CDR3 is TGTGCCAGCAGCTCCCGCCCGGGGGACACAGATACGCAGTATTTT.

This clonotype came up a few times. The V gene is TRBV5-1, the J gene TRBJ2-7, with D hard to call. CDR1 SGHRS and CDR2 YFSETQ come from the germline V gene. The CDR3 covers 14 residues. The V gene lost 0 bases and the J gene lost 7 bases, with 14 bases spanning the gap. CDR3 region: CASSLAGSAVEQYF. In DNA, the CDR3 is TGCGCCAGCAGCTTGGCCGGATCCGCGGTTGAGCAGTACTTC.

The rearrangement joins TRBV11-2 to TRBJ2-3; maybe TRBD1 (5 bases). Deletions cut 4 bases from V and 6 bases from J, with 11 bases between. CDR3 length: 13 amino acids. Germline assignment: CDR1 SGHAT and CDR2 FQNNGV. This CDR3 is CASSYMTADTQYF. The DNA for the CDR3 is TGTGCCAGCAGCTACATGACAGCCGATACGCAGTATTTT.

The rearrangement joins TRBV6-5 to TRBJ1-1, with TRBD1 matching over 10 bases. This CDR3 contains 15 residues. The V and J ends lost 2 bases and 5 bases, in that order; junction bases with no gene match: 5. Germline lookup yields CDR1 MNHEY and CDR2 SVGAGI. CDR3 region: CASSYRQGARTEAFF. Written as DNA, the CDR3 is TGTGCCAGCAGTTACAGACAGGGGGCAAGGACTGAAGCTTTCTTT.

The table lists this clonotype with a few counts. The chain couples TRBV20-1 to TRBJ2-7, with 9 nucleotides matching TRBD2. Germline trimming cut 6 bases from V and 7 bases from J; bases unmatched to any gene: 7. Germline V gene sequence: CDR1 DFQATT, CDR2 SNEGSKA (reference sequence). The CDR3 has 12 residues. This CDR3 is CSAVAGVREQYF. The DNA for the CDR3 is TGCAGTGCGGTAGCGGGAGTCAGGGAGCAGTACTTC.

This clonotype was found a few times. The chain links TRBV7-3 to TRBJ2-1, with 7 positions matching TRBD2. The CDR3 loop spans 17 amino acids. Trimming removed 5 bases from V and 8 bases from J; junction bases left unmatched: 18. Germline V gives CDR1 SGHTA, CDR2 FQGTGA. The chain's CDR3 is CASSPQPSGAAGDEQFF. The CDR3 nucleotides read TGTGCCAGCAGCCCGCAGCCCAGCGGGGCCGCCGGCGATGAGCAGTTCTTC.

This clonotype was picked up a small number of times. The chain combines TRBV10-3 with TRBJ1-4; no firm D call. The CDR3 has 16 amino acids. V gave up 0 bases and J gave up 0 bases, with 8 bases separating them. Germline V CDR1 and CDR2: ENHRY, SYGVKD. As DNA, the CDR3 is TGTGCCATCAGTGAGTCCCACACAGCAACTAATGAAAAACTGTTTTTT. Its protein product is CAISESHTATNEKLFF.

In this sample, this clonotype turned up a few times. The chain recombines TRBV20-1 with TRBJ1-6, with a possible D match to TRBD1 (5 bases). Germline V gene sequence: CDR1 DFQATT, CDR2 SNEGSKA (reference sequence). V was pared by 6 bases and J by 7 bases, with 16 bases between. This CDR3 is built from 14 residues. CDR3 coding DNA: TGCAGTGCACGACAGAGCCAAGCCAATTCACCCCTCCACTTT. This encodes CSARQSQANSPLHF.

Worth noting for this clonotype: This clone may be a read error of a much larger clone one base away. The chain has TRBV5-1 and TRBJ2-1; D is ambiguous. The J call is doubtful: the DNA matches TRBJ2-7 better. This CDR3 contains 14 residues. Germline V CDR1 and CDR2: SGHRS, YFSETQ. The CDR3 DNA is TGCGCCAGCAGCTTTAGGGCAGCTGTCAATGAGCAGTACTTC. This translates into CASSFRAAVNEQYF.

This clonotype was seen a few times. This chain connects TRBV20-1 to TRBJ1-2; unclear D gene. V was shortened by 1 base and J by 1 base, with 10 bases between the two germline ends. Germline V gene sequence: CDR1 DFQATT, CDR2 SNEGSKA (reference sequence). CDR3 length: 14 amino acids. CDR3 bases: TGCAGTGCTAGAGGCGACGGGGATAACTATGGCTACACCTTC. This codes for CSARGDGDNYGYTF.

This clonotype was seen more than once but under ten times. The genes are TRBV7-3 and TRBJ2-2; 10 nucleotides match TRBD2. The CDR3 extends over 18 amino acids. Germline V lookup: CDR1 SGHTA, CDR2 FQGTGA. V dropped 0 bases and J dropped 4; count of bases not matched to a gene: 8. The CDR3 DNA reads TGTGCCAGCAGCTTAACGTACCCAGCGGGGGGGCGCACCGGGGAGCTGTTTTTT. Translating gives CASSLTYPAGGRTGELFF.

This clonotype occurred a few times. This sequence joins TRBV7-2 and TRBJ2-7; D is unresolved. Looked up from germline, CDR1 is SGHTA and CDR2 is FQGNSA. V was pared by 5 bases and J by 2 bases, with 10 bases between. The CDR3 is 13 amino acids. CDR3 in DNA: TGTGCCAGCAGCGCCCTTTCAACCTACGAGCAGTACTTC. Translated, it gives CASSALSTYEQYF.

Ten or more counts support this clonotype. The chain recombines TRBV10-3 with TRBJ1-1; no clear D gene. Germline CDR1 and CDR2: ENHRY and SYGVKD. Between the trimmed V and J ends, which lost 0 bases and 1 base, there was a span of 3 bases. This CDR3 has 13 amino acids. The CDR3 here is CAISESANTEAFF. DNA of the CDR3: TGTGCCATCAGTGAGTCGGCGAACACTGAAGCTTTCTTT.

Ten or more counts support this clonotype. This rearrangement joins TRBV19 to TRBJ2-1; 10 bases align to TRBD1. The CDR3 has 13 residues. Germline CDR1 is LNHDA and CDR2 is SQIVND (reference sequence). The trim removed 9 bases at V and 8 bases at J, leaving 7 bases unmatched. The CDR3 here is CASAGQGHHEQFF. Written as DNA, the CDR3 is TGTGCCAGCGCGGGACAGGGGCATCATGAGCAGTTCTTC.

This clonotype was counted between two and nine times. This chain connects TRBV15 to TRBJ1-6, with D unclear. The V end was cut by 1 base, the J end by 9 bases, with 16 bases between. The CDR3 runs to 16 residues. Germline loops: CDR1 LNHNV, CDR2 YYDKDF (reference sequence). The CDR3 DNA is TGTGCCACCAGCAGAGGTGGAGTCGGACGGGGTTCACCCCTCCACTTT. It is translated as CATSRGGVGRGSPLHF.

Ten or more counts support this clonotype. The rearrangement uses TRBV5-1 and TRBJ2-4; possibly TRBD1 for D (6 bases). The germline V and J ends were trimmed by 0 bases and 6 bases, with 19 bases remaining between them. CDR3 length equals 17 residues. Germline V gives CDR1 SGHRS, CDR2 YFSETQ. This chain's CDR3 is CASSLGTEGMLRNIQYF. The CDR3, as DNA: TGCGCCAGCAGCTTGGGGACAGAGGGGATGTTGCGAAACATTCAGTACTTC.

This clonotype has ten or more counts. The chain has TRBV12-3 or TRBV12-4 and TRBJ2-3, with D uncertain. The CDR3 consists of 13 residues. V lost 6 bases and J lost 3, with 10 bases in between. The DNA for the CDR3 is TGTGCCAGCAGGTACGCCGGGACAGATACGCAGTATTTT. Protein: CASRYAGTDTQYF.

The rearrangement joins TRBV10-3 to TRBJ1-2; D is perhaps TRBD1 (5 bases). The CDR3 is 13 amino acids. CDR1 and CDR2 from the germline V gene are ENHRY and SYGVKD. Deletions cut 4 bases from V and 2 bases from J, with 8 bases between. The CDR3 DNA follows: TGTGCCATCAGTGTACAGGAGAACTATGGCTACACCTTC. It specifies CAISVQENYGYTF.

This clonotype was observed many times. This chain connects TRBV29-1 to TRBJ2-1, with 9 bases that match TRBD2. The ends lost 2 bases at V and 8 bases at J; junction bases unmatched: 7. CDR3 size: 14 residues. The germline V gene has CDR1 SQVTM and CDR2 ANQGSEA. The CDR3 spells CSVERSGRIDEQFF. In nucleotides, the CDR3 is TGCAGCGTTGAAAGAAGCGGGAGGATAGATGAGCAGTTCTTC.

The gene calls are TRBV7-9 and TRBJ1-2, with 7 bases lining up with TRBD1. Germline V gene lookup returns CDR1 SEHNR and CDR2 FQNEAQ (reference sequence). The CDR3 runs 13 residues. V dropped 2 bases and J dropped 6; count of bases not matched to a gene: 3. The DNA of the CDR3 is TGTGCCAGCAGCTTAAAAGGGACAGATGGCTACACCTTC. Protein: CASSLKGTDGYTF.

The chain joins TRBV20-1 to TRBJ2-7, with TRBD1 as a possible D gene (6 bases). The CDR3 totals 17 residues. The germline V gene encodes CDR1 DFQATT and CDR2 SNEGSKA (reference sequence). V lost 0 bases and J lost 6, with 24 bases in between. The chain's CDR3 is CSARDFLRQEPLSEQYF. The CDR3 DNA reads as TGCAGTGCTAGAGATTTCCTCAGACAGGAGCCCTTGTCCGAGCAGTACTTC.

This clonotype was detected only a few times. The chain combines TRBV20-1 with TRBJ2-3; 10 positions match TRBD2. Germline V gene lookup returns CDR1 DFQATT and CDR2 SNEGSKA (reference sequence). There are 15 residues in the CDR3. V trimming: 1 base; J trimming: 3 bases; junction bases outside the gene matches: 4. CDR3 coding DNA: TGCAGTGCTAGAGCTAGCGGGAGCGGGACAGATACGCAGTATTTT. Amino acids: CSARASGSGTDTQYF.